This is a list of T cell receptor beta chains from one sample in a study of shared clonotypes between healthy human individuals. The protocol was immunoSEQ multiplex PCR, while the TCRdb copy is restricted to in-frame clones and leaves out a portion. The profile shows hundreds of thousands of clones, roughly 96% of them singletons. Sequenced material: naive CD8+ T cells sorted from blood. The receptors originated from a woman aged 25 to 39 in good health. CDR3s include the opening cysteine and the closing phenylalanine or tryptophan. The order of the fields is D gene, J gene, V gene, CDR3 DNA, CDR3 protein. A D gene is named only where the DNA matches it firmly.

D gene: -
J gene: TRBJ1-1
V gene: TRBV27
CDR3 DNA: TGTGCCAGCAGTTTATTCTCCCTGAACACTGAAGCTTTCTTT
CDR3 protein: CASSLFSLNTEAFF

D gene: -
J gene: TRBJ2-3
V gene: TRBV6-5
CDR3 DNA: TGTGCCAGCATGCTCGCGCCTACCTTATTAGATACGCAGTATTTT
CDR3 protein: CASMLAPTLLDTQYF

D gene: -
J gene: TRBJ1-3
V gene: TRBV28
CDR3 DNA: TGTGCCAGCAGGCAGGACAGAGACTCTGGAAACACCATATATTTT
CDR3 protein: CASRQDRDSGNTIYF

D gene: -
J gene: TRBJ2-7
V gene: TRBV20-1
CDR3 DNA: TGCAGTGCTAGAGATCTGAACGAGCAGTACTTC
CDR3 protein: CSARDLNEQYF

D gene: -
J gene: TRBJ2-7
V gene: TRBV13
CDR3 DNA: TGTGCCAGCAGAGACCATCGCAGGGGCGAGCAGTACTTC
CDR3 protein: CASRDHRRGEQYF

D gene: -
J gene: TRBJ1-5
V gene: TRBV16
CDR3 DNA: TGTGCCAGCAGCCAATCCAGGGGAGGGAAGCAGCCCCAGCATTTT
CDR3 protein: CASSQSRGGKQPQHF

D gene: -
J gene: TRBJ2-3
V gene: TRBV7-9
CDR3 DNA: TGTGCCAGCAGCCCATGGGACGGTAGCACAGATACGCAGTATTTT
CDR3 protein: CASSPWDGSTDTQYF

D gene: -
J gene: TRBJ2-5
V gene: TRBV6-1
CDR3 DNA: TGTGCCAGCAGTACAGGTCTATTTACCCAAGAGACCCAGTACTTC
CDR3 protein: CASSTGLFTQETQYF

D gene: TRBD1
J gene: TRBJ1-2
V gene: TRBV27
CDR3 DNA: TGTGCCAGCAGCTATGGGACAGGGCTCGGCTATGGCTACACCTTC
CDR3 protein: CASSYGTGLGYGYTF

D gene: -
J gene: TRBJ1-5
V gene: TRBV19
CDR3 DNA: TGTGCCAGTAGACCTGGACAGAAAAGCAATCAGCCCCAGCATTTT
CDR3 protein: CASRPGQKSNQPQHF

D gene: -
J gene: TRBJ2-2
V gene: TRBV13
CDR3 DNA: TGTGCCAGCAGCTTATGGCCGGCTAGCGCGCCCACCGGGGAGCTGTTTTTT
CDR3 protein: CASSLWPASAPTGELFF

D gene: TRBD1
J gene: TRBJ2-7
V gene: TRBV5-1
CDR3 DNA: TGCGCCAGCAGCTTAGAATCCGGGACAGTCTCCTACGAGCAGTACTTC
CDR3 protein: CASSLESGTVSYEQYF

D gene: TRBD1
J gene: TRBJ2-7
V gene: TRBV6-6
CDR3 DNA: TGTGCCAGCAGTTCGACAGGGGCCTCCTACGAGCAGTACTTC
CDR3 protein: CASSSTGASYEQYF

D gene: TRBD1
J gene: TRBJ2-7
V gene: TRBV4-2
CDR3 DNA: TGTGCCAGCAGCCAAGAGGCGTCTGGGACAGGGGGCTCCTACGAGCAGTACTTC
CDR3 protein: CASSQEASGTGGSYEQYF

D gene: -
J gene: TRBJ1-5
V gene: TRBV6-4
CDR3 DNA: TGTGCCAGCAGTGATCCGCAGGAAAGGGTATGCAATCAGCCCCAGCATTTT
CDR3 protein: CASSDPQERVCNQPQHF

D gene: TRBD2
J gene: TRBJ2-3
V gene: TRBV5-4
CDR3 DNA: TGTGCCAGCAGCGGGACGCTAGCGGGAGCCTACACAGATACGCAGTATTTT
CDR3 protein: CASSGTLAGAYTDTQYF

D gene: TRBD2
J gene: TRBJ2-1
V gene: TRBV9
CDR3 DNA: TGTGCCAGCAGCTCAAAAAAGGGTATGCGACTAGCGGGAAAAATTTCCTACAATGAGCAGTTCTTC
CDR3 protein: CASSSKKGMRLAGKISYNEQFF

D gene: -
J gene: TRBJ2-5
V gene: TRBV7-2
CDR3 DNA: TGTGCCAGCAGCTTAGTTGGTGCAGAGACCCAGTACTTC
CDR3 protein: CASSLVGAETQYF

D gene: TRBD1
J gene: TRBJ1-2
V gene: TRBV30
CDR3 DNA: TGTGCCTGGAGTCCAGGGGGGGGCTACACCTTC
CDR3 protein: CAWSPGGGYTF

D gene: TRBD1
J gene: TRBJ2-7
V gene: TRBV28
CDR3 DNA: TGTGCCAGCAGTTTATTTAGGACAGGGGATGAGCAGTACTTC
CDR3 protein: CASSLFRTGDEQYF

D gene: -
J gene: TRBJ2-5
V gene: TRBV30
CDR3 DNA: TGTGCCTGGAGGGGCGGGACATACCAAGAGACCCAGTACTTC
CDR3 protein: CAWRGGTYQETQYF

D gene: TRBD1
J gene: TRBJ2-1
V gene: TRBV23-1
CDR3 DNA: TGCGCCAGCAGTCAATCAAGGTACAGGGGGACCTACAATGAGCAGTTCTTC
CDR3 protein: CASSQSRYRGTYNEQFF